The rows below give T cell receptor beta chains drawn from one sample of a study of vaccination effects on CD4 cells after COVID-19. What these receptors recognize is not known. Profiling relied on immunoSEQ multiplex PCR, and the TCRdb table lists in-frame clones only, not all of them. The repertoire has roughly 24,000 clones, roughly 80% of them found once; the top ten carry less than 25%. Here the sequenced sample was CD4+ T cells from PBMCs cultured with HCoV-NL63 spike peptides, taken after COVID-19 vaccination. All receptors derive from a human donor who received a COVID-19 vaccine. The CDR3 runs from the conserved cysteine through the conserved F or W. A D gene is named only where the DNA matches it firmly. A clone size is listed for some rows: how often the clone was seen (once, few, many), or a class if it is expanded.

len	abundance	v_gene	j_gene	d_gene	CDR3aa	CDR3nt
16	NA	TRBV3-1/TRBV3-2	TRBJ2-7	TRBD2	CASSQGPQTSGYEQYF	TGTGCCAGCAGCCAAGGTCCTCAGACTAGCGGCTACGAGCAGTACTTC
15	few	TRBV11-2	TRBJ2-7	TRBD2	CASSLDPGGAGMKYF	TGTGCCAGCAGCTTAGATCCGGGGGGGGCAGGAATGAAGTACTTC
13	NA	TRBV3-1/TRBV3-2	TRBJ1-1	NA	CASSPTGNTEAFF	TGTGCCAGCAGCCCTACAGGGAACACTGAAGCTTTCTTT
16	NA	TRBV7-9	TRBJ2-1	NA	CASFPTSGFSYNEQFF	TGTGCCAGCTTTCCGACTAGTGGATTCTCCTACAATGAGCAGTTCTTC
14	NA	TRBV15	TRBJ2-1	NA	CATSRDTAFNEQFF	TGTGCCACCAGCAGAGATACGGCTTTCAATGAGCAGTTCTTC
15	NA	TRBV4-2	TRBJ1-1	TRBD1	CASSQRDREETEAFF	TGTGCCAGCAGCCAGAGGGACAGGGAGGAGACTGAAGCTTTCTTT
15	NA	TRBV5-1	TRBJ2-7	NA	CASSLPNPSNYEQYF	TGCGCCAGCAGCCTACCAAACCCTTCGAACTACGAGCAGTACTTC
14	NA	TRBV27	TRBJ2-1	NA	CASRSPVKNNEQFF	TGTGCCAGCAGATCACCCGTTAAGAACAATGAGCAGTTCTTC
17	NA	TRBV7-2	TRBJ2-4	NA	CASSPRQTHLAKNIQYF	TGTGCCAGCAGCCCCCGACAGACACACCTAGCCAAAAACATTCAGTACTTC
16	NA	TRBV30	TRBJ1-4	NA	CAWSGLRGLSSEKLFF	TGTGCCTGGAGTGGACTGAGGGGACTGAGTAGTGAAAAACTGTTTTTT
12	NA	TRBV24-1	TRBJ2-2	TRBD1	CATSQGAGELFF	TGTGCCACCTCCCAGGGGGCCGGGGAGCTGTTTTTT
13	once	TRBV2	TRBJ2-3	NA	CASSARQADTQYF	TGTGCCAGCAGTGCAAGACAAGCAGATACGCAGTATTTT
12	NA	TRBV3-1/TRBV3-2	TRBJ2-5	NA	CASSPPSLVVDF	TGTGCCAGCAGCCCCCCGAGCCTCGTGGTGGACTTC
14	NA	TRBV7-9	TRBJ2-7	TRBD1	CASSYAGTAYEQYF	TGTGCCAGCAGCTATGCCGGGACAGCGTACGAGCAGTACTTC